Sequencing of this T cell receptor beta chain was carried out in a study of T-cell reconstitution after alpha-beta-depleted transplantation in children. This sample's TCRbeta library carried unique molecular identifier barcodes. One entry per CDR3 protein, called by TCRdb with MiXCR from the PCR reads. The table lists about 300,000 distinct CDR3 sequences, 6% to 10% of them singletons. Study results and caveats: By about two months after transplant, alpha-beta T cells reportedly arose from several hundred graft clones that had expanded. From surviving recipient T cells and thymic progenitors came the high day-60 TCRbeta diversity observed in some patients. Newly generated T cells supplied most T-cell counts and diversity one year post-transplant.

This clonotype was recorded many times. Its cognate antigen is unknown. The sequences come from peripheral blood, collected 360 days after TCRalphabeta/CD19-depleted stem cell transplant. The source is a female patient between 2 and 15 years old who had a stem cell transplant for Fanconi anemia, so the T cells may come from the graft donor.

The DNA of the CDR3 is TGTGCCAGCAGGAACGAAGCAGATACGCAGTATTTT. Amino acid sequence: CASRNEADTQYF. The chain uses TRBV28 and TRBJ2-3; D unclear. V was clipped by 6 bases and J by 4 bases, with 8 bases between them. Germline CDR1 MDHEN, CDR2 SYDVKM. The CDR3 runs to 12 residues.